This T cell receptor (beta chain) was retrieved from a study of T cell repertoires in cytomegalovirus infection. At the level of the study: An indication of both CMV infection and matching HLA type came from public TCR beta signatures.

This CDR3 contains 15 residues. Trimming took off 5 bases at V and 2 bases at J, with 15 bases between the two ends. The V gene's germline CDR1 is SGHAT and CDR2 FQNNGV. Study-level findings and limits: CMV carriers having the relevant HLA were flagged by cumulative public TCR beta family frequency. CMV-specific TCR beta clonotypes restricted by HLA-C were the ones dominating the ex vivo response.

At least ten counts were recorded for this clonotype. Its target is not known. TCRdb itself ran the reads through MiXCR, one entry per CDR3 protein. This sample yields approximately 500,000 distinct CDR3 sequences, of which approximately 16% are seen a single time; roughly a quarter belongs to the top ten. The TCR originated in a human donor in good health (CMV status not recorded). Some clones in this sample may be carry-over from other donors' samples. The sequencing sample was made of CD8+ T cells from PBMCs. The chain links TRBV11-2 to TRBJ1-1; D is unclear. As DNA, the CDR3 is TGTGCCAGCAGCCTTCCTCTTGGGGAAAACACTGAAGCTTTCTTT. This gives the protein CASSLPLGENTEAFF.